This entry is about one T cell receptor beta chain. Antigen unknown. A mixed TRB-A/B primer pool amplified rearranged TRB by multiplex touch-down PCR. One entry per CDR3 protein results from TCRdb running MiXCR on the multiplex PCR reads. Of 10,000 to 15,000 distinct CDR3 sequences in the sample, less than 40% were seen once. This specimen belongs to a study of T cell repertoires in aging, cancer and after chemotherapy. Study in general: Donor ages fell into six groups from 30 or younger up to 70 or older. Repeat sampling of healthy donors over several months to years showed clear clonal overlap.

Study-level findings and limits: Rebound thymic output was suggested by rising median generation probability during chemotherapy in each cancer cohort. Untreated cancer patients had significantly lower blood TCR diversity than age-matched healthy donors.

Peripheral blood genomic DNA, not sorted cells or RNA, was the template. Per the germline V gene, CDR1 is SGHNT and CDR2 is YYREEE (reference sequence). V lost 7 bases and J lost 10; bases outside the gene matches: 3. The CDR3 has 11 amino acids. The receptor comes from a human donor in good health. The donor label of this sample is uncertain. The source material was blood. V and J are TRBV5-4 and TRBJ2-1; 9 nucleotides match TRBD2. The CDR3 is CASVLAGEQFF. As DNA, the CDR3 is TGTGCCAGCGTTCTAGCGGGAGAGCAGTTCTTC.